This T cell receptor (beta chain) was retrieved from a study of T-cell memory formation after mild COVID-19. Overall study: The TCR clusters were mostly specific to one donor. General study points: Clones which contracted sat mainly in CM and EM if CD4+, and in EMRA if CD8+. There were some responding clones in pre-infection memory, which suggested that cross-reactive memory had joined.

TCR alpha and TCR beta cDNA libraries with sample barcodes and UMIs came from 5'RACE using constant-segment primers. Each CDR3 protein is one row after TCRdb ran MiXCR on the 5' RACE reads. The profile covers approximately 480,000 distinct CDR3 sequences, with about 18% appearing a single time and more than 9% taken by the ten largest. Remarks on this clonotype: As yet, its antigen is unknown.

Sequenced sample: PBMCs or a T cell subset sorted from them (not recorded which). The TCR was taken from an adult woman who had mild COVID-19 (a few samples of this study predate the infection). Cell type and time point are not known.

CDR3 bases: TGTGCCAGCAGTAGGACTAGCTGGGAGACCCAGTACTTC. Protein product: CASSRTSWETQYF. V and J are TRBV2 and TRBJ2-5; 8 positions match TRBD2. This CDR3 spans 13 amino acids. After removal of 5 bases from V and 5 bases from J, the junction contained 4 bases not matched to a gene. The germline CDR1 and CDR2 sequences are SNHLY and FYNNEI. Filled out from reference TRBV2 and TRBJ2-5, the complete variable domain reads EPEVTQTPSHQVTQMGQEVILRCVPISNHLYFYWYRQILGQKVEFLVSFYNNEISEKSEIFDDQFSVERPDGSNFTLKIRSTKLEDSAMYFCASSRTSWETQYFGPGTRLLVL.